This is a list of T cell receptor beta chains from one sample in a study of cytomegalovirus exposure and HLA in healthy donors. Only in-frame clones appear in the TCRdb table, and some are missing; sequencing was by immunoSEQ multiplex PCR. The sample contains roughly 130,000 clones, roughly 82% of which appear only once. The sample consisted of PBMCs. These receptor sequences come from a male donor in good health and CMV-seropositive. The CDR3 runs from the conserved cysteine through the conserved F or W. Fields, in order: V gene, clone size, D gene, J gene, CDR3 protein, CDR3 DNA. The D gene is left open where the match is weak. Clone size is given for some rows only: seen once, a few or many times, or a class if the clone is expanded.

TRBV15,NA,NA,TRBJ1-5,CATSRGPYSNQPQHF,TGTGCCACCAGCAGAGGTCCGTATAGCAATCAGCCCCAGCATTTT
TRBV28,once,TRBD1,TRBJ2-7,CASRGAGTGYEQYF,TGTGCCAGCAGAGGTGCCGGGACAGGCTACGAGCAGTACTTC
TRBV19,few,TRBD2,TRBJ2-1,CASSSAGWGPGTSGRSSYNEQFF,TGTGCCAGTAGTTCAGCCGGTTGGGGTCCCGGGACTAGCGGGAGGAGCTCCTACAATGAGCAGTTCTTC
TRBV19,once,TRBD1,TRBJ2-7,CASSARQGTYEQYF,TGTGCCAGTAGTGCCCGACAGGGAACCTACGAGCAGTACTTC
TRBV4-3,NA,NA,TRBJ2-7,CASSQGSRRVYEQYF,TGCGCCAGCAGCCAGGGGTCTAGGAGGGTCTACGAGCAGTACTTC
TRBV7-9,NA,TRBD2,TRBJ2-7,CASGGRRNYEQYF,TGTGCCAGCGGCGGGAGAAGAAACTACGAGCAGTACTTC
TRBV6-5,NA,TRBD1,TRBJ2-7,CASSIDRGTYEQYF,TGTGCCAGCAGTATAGACAGGGGGACCTACGAGCAGTACTTC
TRBV28,few,NA,TRBJ2-3,CASSWAGPVAQYF,TGTGCCAGCAGTTGGGCAGGGCCGGTGGCGCAGTATTTT
TRBV25-1,NA,NA,TRBJ1-1,CASSEQEGTEAFF,TGTGCCAGCAGTGAACAGGAGGGCACTGAAGCTTTCTTT
TRBV27,NA,TRBD2,TRBJ2-7,CASSPGGTYEQYF,TGTGCCAGCAGCCCGGGAGGTACCTACGAGCAGTACTTC
TRBV30,NA,NA,TRBJ1-2,CAWSVGSGLYGYTF,TGTGCCTGGAGTGTAGGGTCCGGACTGTATGGCTACACCTTC
TRBV18,NA,NA,TRBJ2-7,CASSPARSHEQYF,TGTGCCAGCTCACCAGCCAGGTCCCACGAGCAGTACTTC
TRBV27,NA,NA,TRBJ2-3,CASSGGLTDTQYF,TGTGCCAGCAGCGGGGGGCTCACAGATACGCAGTATTTT
TRBV30,NA,TRBD1,TRBJ2-3,CAWSTSWTGWGGTDTQYF,TGTGCCTGGAGTACGTCCTGGACAGGGTGGGGGGGCACAGATACGCAGTATTTT
TRBV28,once,NA,TRBJ2-1,CASSLRRMYEQFF,TGTGCCAGCAGTTTAAGGCGGATGTATGAGCAGTTCTTC
TRBV19,NA,NA,TRBJ2-7,CASSIGAHYEQYF,TGTGCCAGTAGTATAGGGGCTCACTACGAGCAGTACTTC
TRBV5-1,NA,TRBD1,TRBJ1-2,CASSLGDSSFRYGYTF,TGCGCCAGCAGCTTGGGGGACAGCTCCTTCCGTTATGGCTACACCTTC
TRBV19,NA,NA,TRBJ2-7,CASSIFGLASEQYF,TGTGCCAGTAGTATATTTGGGCTAGCGTCCGAGCAGTACTTC
TRBV23-1,NA,TRBD1,TRBJ1-1,CASGDRVNTEAFF,TGCGCCAGCGGCGACAGGGTGAACACTGAAGCTTTTTTT
TRBV13,NA,NA,TRBJ2-3,CASSPSSDSTQYF,TGTGCCAGCAGCCCCTCTAGCGATTCCACGCAGTATTTT
TRBV7-6,NA,NA,TRBJ2-7,CASSLGGQRDEQYF,TGTGCCAGCAGCTTAGGCGGACAGCGCGACGAGCAGTACTTC
TRBV4-3,NA,TRBD2,TRBJ2-4,CASSQMGGKNIQYF,TGCGCCAGCAGCCAAATGGGGGGGAAAAACATTCAGTACTTC
TRBV28,NA,NA,TRBJ2-4,CASSKLTELAKNIQYF,TGTGCCAGCAGTAAATTGACAGAACTAGCCAAAAACATTCAGTACTTC
TRBV28,NA,TRBD2,TRBJ2-7,CASSLQREGHEQYF,TGTGCCAGCAGTTTACAGCGGGAGGGCCACGAGCAGTACTTC
TRBV7-9,once,TRBD2,TRBJ2-3,CSSSLATSAERDTQYF,TGTTCCAGCAGCTTAGCGACTAGCGCGGAGAGGGATACGCAGTATTTT
TRBV5-4,NA,TRBD1,TRBJ1-1,CASSPGGQGRTEAFF,TGTGCCAGCAGCCCCGGGGGACAGGGGCGGACTGAAGCTTTCTTT
TRBV27,NA,TRBD2,TRBJ2-3,CASSFSSGTSGRTDTQYF,TGTGCCAGCAGTTTTTCATCCGGGACTAGCGGCCGCACAGATACGCAGTATTTT
TRBV19,NA,NA,TRBJ2-3,CASSELGTDTQYF,TGTGCCAGTAGTGAGCTAGGTACGGATACGCAGTATTTT
TRBV7-9,NA,TRBD2,TRBJ2-1,CASSLGTSGSLGEFF,TGTGCCAGCAGCTTGGGGACTAGCGGGAGTCTAGGGGAGTTCTTC
TRBV5-1,NA,TRBD1,TRBJ2-4,CASSLEGAEAPDIQYF,TGCGCCAGCAGCTTGGAGGGGGCGGAGGCCCCGGACATTCAGTACTTC
TRBV7-9,NA,TRBD2,TRBJ2-5,CASTLGATSPQETQYF,TGTGCCAGCACCCTAGGGGCGACTAGCCCACAAGAGACCCAGTACTTC
TRBV4-2,NA,TRBD2,TRBJ2-1,CASSQDHSGSYNEQFF,TGTGCCAGCAGCCAAGATCATAGCGGGAGTTACAATGAGCAGTTCTTC
TRBV5-6,NA,NA,TRBJ2-7,CASSLAASYEQYF,TGTGCCAGCAGCTTGGCGGCTAGCTACGAGCAGTACTTC
TRBV7-9,NA,NA,TRBJ2-7,CASSLIPLGEQYF,TGTGCCAGCAGCTTGATCCCTCTCGGCGAGCAGTACTTC
TRBV7-9,NA,TRBD1,TRBJ2-1,CASSLQGALYNEQFF,TGTGCCAGCAGTCTACAGGGGGCTCTTTACAATGAGCAGTTCTTC
TRBV7-2,NA,TRBD2,TRBJ2-1,CASSSLAGGINEQFF,TGTGCCAGCAGCTCCTTAGCGGGAGGGATCAATGAGCAGTTCTTC
TRBV5-1,NA,NA,TRBJ2-3,CASMVGRSTDTQYF,TGCGCCAGCATGGTCGGGAGATCGACAGATACGCAGTATTTT
TRBV16,NA,TRBD1,TRBJ2-1,CASSQDRGREFF,TGTGCCAGCAGCCAAGACAGGGGAAGGGAGTTCTTC
TRBV14,NA,TRBD2,TRBJ2-1,CASSQENNGGTYNEQFF,TGTGCCAGCAGCCAAGAAAACAACGGGGGGACCTACAATGAGCAGTTCTTC
TRBV27,NA,NA,TRBJ2-6,CASRPRRGGANVLTF,TGTGCCAGCAGGCCCAGGAGGGGAGGGGCCAACGTCCTGACTTTC
TRBV10-3,once,TRBD2,TRBJ2-2,CAIREGRGNTGELFF,TGTGCCATCAGAGAAGGGAGGGGTAACACCGGGGAGCTGTTTTTT
TRBV7-9,NA,NA,TRBJ1-5,CASSLGGLNQPQHF,TGTGCCAGCAGCTTAGGAGGGCTTAATCAGCCCCAGCATTTT
TRBV7-2,NA,NA,TRBJ1-6,CASSRDRSYNSPLHF,TGTGCCAGCAGCCGCGACAGGTCGTATAATTCACCCCTCCACTTT
TRBV5-1,NA,TRBD2,TRBJ2-5,CASRVTSGRDETQYF,TGCGCCAGCAGGGTCACTAGCGGGAGGGACGAGACCCAGTACTTC
TRBV18,NA,TRBD2,TRBJ2-5,CASSPGLAGRRETQYF,TGTGCCAGCTCACCGGGACTAGCGGGACGGCGAGAGACCCAGTACTTC
TRBV29-1,NA,TRBD1,TRBJ2-7,CSFGQGTYEQYF,TGCAGCTTTGGACAGGGTACATACGAGCAGTACTTC
TRBV5-1,NA,NA,TRBJ1-6,CASSLGPRRDSPLHF,TGCGCCAGCAGTTTGGGACCGCGGCGGGATTCACCCCTCCACTTT
TRBV23-1,once,NA,TRBJ1-3,CATPRQSSGNTIYF,TGCGCCACGCCCAGACAGAGCTCTGGAAACACCATATATTTT
TRBV29-1,NA,TRBD1,TRBJ1-3,CSVKVGEGAYSGNTIYF,TGCAGCGTCAAAGTGGGAGAGGGGGCATATTCTGGAAACACCATATATTTT
TRBV9,NA,TRBD2,TRBJ2-3,CASSVGLAGVPDTQYF,TGTGCCAGCAGCGTAGGTCTAGCGGGAGTTCCAGATACGCAGTATTTT
TRBV6-4,NA,TRBD2,TRBJ2-1,CASSDSLAGGRDEQFF,TGTGCCAGCAGTGACTCCCTAGCGGGAGGTAGAGATGAGCAGTTCTTC
TRBV6-1,NA,TRBD1,TRBJ1-2,CASTLDRVDYGYTF,TGTGCCAGCACTTTGGACAGGGTAGACTATGGCTACACCTTC
TRBV28,NA,NA,TRBJ2-2,CASSFARFGELFF,TGTGCCAGCAGTTTTGCCAGGTTCGGGGAGCTGTTTTTT
TRBV7-2,NA,NA,TRBJ1-1,CASSLEPPPPHEAFF,TGTGCCAGCAGCTTGGAGCCCCCCCCTCCTCATGAAGCTTTCTTT